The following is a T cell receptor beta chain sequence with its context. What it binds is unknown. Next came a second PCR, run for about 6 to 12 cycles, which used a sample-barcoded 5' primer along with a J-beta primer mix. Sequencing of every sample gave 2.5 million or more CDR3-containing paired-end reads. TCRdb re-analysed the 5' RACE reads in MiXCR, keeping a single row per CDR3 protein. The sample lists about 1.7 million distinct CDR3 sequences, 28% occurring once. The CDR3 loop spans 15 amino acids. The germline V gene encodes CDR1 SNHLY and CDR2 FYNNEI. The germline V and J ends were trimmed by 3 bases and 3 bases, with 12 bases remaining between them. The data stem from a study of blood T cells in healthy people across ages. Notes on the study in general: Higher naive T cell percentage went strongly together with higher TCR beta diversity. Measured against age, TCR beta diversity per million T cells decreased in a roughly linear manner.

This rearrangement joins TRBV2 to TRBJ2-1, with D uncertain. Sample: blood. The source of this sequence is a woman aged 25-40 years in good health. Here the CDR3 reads CASSERLSFYNEQFF. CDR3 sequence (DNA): TGTGCCAGCAGTGAGAGACTCTCGTTCTACAATGAGCAGTTCTTC.